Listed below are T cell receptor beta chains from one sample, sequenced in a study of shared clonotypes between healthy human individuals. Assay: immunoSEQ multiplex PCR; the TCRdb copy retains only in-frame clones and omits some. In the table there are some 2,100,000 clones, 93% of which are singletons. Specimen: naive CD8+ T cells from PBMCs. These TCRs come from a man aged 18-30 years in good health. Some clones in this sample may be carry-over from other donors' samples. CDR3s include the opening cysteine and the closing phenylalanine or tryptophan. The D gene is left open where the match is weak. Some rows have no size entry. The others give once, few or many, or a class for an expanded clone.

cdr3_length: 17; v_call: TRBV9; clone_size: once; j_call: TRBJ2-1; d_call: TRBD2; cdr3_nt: TGTGCCAGCAGCGTAGCTCGCCTAGCGGGGAGGAACAATGAGCAGTTCTTC; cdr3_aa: CASSVARLAGRNNEQFF
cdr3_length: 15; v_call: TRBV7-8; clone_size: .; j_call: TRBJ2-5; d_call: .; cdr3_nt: TGTGCCAGCAGCCTCGGACCGAACCACCAAGAGACCCAGTACTTC; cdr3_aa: CASSLGPNHQETQYF
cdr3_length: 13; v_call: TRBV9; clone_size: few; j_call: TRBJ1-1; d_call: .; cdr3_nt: TGTGCCAGCAGCGGGGGGTCGGACAGCCAAGCTTTCTTT; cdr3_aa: CASSGGSDSQAFF
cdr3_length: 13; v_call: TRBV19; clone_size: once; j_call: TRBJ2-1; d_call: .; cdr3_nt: TGTGCCAGTAGTCTAGGACAATACAATGAGCAGTTCTTC; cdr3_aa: CASSLGQYNEQFF
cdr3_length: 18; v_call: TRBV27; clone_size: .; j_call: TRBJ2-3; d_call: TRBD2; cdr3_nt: TGTGCCAGCAGTTACCTAGCGGGAGGGTTGCCTAGCACAGATACGCAGTATTTT; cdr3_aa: CASSYLAGGLPSTDTQYF
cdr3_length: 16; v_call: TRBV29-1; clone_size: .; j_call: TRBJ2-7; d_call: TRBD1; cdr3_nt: TGCAGCGTTGAAGGGACAGGGACCACCGGCCTCTACGAGCAGTACTTC; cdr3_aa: CSVEGTGTTGLYEQYF
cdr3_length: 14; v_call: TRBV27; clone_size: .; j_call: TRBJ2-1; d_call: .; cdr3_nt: TGTGCCAGCAGTTTAGTCCCCGACAGGATTGAGCAGTTCTTC; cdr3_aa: CASSLVPDRIEQFF
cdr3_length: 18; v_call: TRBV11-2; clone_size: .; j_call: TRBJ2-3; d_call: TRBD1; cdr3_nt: TGTGCCAGCAGCTTCTTTTTGACAGGGCGTGTTGGGACAGATACGCAGTATTTT; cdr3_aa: CASSFFLTGRVGTDTQYF
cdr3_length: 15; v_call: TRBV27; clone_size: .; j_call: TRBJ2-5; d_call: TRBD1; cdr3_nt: TGTGCCAGCAGTTTTCGGGACAGGGGGCAAGAGACCCAGTACTTC; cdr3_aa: CASSFRDRGQETQYF
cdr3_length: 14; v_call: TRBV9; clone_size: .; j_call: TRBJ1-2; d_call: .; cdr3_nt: TGTGCCAGCAGCGTAGGGCGCGGTAGCTATGGCTACACCTTC; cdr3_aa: CASSVGRGSYGYTF
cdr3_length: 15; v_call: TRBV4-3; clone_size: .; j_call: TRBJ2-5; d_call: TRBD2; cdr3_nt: TGCGCCAGCAGTTCCGGGCTAGCGGATCAAGAGACCCAGTACTTC; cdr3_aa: CASSSGLADQETQYF
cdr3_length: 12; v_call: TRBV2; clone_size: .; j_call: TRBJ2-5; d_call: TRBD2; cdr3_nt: TGTGCCAGCCTAGCGGACCAAGAGACCCAGTACTTC; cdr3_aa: CASLADQETQYF
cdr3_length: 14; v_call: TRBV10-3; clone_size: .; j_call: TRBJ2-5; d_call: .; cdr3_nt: TGTGCCATCAGTGAGTCCGGGACTCAAGAGACCCAGTACTTC; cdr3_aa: CAISESGTQETQYF
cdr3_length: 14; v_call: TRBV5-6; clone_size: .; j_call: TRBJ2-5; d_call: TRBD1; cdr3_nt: TGTGCCAGCAGCCCTACAGGGGGCCAATTTACCCAGTACTTC; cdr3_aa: CASSPTGGQFTQYF
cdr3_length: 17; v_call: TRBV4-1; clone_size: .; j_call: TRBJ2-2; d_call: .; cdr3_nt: TGCGCCAGCAGCCAGCCGGCGGGGCCACAAAACACCGGGGAGCTGTTTTTT; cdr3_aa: CASSQPAGPQNTGELFF
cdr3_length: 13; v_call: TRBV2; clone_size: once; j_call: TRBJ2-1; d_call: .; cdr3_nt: TGTGCCAGCAGAGGAAGCTCTGGGGATGAGCAGTTCTTC; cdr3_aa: CASRGSSGDEQFF
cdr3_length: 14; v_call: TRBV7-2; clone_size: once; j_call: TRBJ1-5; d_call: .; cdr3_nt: TGTGCCAGCAGCTTAGTACAGGGAAACCAGCCCCAGCATTTT; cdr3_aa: CASSLVQGNQPQHF
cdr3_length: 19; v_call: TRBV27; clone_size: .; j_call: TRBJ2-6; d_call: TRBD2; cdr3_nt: TGTGCCAGCAGTACAAGGACTAGCGGGAGGGCTATTGGGGCCAACGTCCTGACTTTC; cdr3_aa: CASSTRTSGRAIGANVLTF
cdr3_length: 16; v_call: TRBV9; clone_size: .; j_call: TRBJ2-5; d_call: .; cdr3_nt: TGTGCCAGCAGCGGTCCCAAGGGGATACTCCAAGAGACCCAGTACTTC; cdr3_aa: CASSGPKGILQETQYF
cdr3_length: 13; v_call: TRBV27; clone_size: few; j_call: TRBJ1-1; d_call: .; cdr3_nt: TGTGCCAGCAGGGTGGGCGGTTACACTGAAGCTTTCTTT; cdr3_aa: CASRVGGYTEAFF
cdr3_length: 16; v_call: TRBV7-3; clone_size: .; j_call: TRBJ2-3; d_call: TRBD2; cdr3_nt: TGTGCCAGCAGCCTCGAGCGGGAGTGGGGCACAGATACGCAGTATTTT; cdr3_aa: CASSLEREWGTDTQYF
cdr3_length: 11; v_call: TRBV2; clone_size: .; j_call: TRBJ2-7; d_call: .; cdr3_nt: TGTGCCAGCAGTGATCGGCTGGGGGTTCACTTC; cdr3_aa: CASSDRLGVHF
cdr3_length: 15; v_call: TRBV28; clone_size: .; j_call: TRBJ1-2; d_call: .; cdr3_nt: TGTGCCAGCAGGTTGCGGAGGGGGGCAAGCTATGGCTACACCTTC; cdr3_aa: CASRLRRGASYGYTF
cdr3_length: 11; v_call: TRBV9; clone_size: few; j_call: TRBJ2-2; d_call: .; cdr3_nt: TGTGCCAGCAGCGTTGCAGGGGAGCTGTTTTTT; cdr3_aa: CASSVAGELFF
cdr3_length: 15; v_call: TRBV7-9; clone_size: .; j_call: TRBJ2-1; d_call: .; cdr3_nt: TGTGCCAGCAGCTATCCACTGCGGAAAGACAATGAGCAGTTCTTC; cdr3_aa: CASSYPLRKDNEQFF
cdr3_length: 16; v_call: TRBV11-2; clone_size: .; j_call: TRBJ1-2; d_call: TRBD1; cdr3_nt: TGTGCCAGCAGCGCAGCCTACAGGGGGCAAAGTTATGGCTACACCTTC; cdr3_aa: CASSAAYRGQSYGYTF
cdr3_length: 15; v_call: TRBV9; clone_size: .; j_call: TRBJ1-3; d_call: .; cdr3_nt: TGTGCCAGCAGCGAGGGGGACGCTCACGGAAACACCATATATTTT; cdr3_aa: CASSEGDAHGNTIYF
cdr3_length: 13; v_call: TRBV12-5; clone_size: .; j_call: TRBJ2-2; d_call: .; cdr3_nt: TGTGCTAGTGGTTTGTTTGTTTCCGGGGAGCTGTTTTTT; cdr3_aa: CASGLFVSGELFF
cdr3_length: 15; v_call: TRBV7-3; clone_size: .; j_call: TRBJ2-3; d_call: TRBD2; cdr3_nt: TGTGCCAGCAGCTTGAGCGGGAGGGGTGTAGATACGCAGTATTTT; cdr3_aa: CASSLSGRGVDTQYF
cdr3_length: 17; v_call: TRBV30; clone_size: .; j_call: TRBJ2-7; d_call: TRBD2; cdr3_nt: TGTGCCTGGAGTGTTCGTACTCTAGCGGGAGGGACCTACGAGCAGTACTTC; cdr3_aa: CAWSVRTLAGGTYEQYF
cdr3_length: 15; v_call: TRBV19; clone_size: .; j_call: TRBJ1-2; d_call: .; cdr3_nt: TGTGCCAGTAGTGCCTCCGCGGGACGGAACTATGGCTACACCTTC; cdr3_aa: CASSASAGRNYGYTF
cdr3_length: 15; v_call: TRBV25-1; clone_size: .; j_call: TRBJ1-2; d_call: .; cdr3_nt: TGTGCCAGCAGTGAATATCGAGGGGACGACTATGGCTACACCTTC; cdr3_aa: CASSEYRGDDYGYTF
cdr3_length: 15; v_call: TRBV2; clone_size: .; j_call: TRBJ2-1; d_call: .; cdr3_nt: TGTGCCAGCAGGACTCGGGGGGCGGGAGCCCATGAGCAGTTCTTC; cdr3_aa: CASRTRGAGAHEQFF
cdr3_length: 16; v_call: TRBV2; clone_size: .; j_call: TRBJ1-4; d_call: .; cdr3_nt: TGTGCCACCCAAAAACCTCGAGGAAATGATTGGCAAAAACTGTTTTTT; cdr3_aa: CATQKPRGNDWQKLFF
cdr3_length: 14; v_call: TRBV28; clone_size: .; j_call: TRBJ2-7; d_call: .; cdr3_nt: TGTGCCAGCAGTTTCCTTGGGGCAAGGAAAGAGCAGTACTTC; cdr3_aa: CASSFLGARKEQYF
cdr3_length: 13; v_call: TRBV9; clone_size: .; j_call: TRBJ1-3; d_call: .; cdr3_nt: TGTGCCAGCAGCGCTGCCCCTGGAAACACCATATATTTT; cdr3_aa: CASSAAPGNTIYF
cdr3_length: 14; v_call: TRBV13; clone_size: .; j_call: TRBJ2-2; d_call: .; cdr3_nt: TGTGCCAGCAGCTTGACAGGACCCACCGGGGAGCTGTTTTTT; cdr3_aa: CASSLTGPTGELFF
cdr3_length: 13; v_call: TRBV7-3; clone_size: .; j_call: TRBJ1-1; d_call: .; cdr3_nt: TGTGCCAGCAGCTTTACAGAAAACACTGAAGCTTTCTTT; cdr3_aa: CASSFTENTEAFF
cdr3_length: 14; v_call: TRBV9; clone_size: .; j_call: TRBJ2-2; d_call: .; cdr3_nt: TGTGCCAGCAGCGTAGAAGGGATCCCCGGGGAGCTGTTTTTT; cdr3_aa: CASSVEGIPGELFF
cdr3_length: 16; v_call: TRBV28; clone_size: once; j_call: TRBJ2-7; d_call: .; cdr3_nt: TGTGCCAGCAGTTCCCAACTAGCTGGCGGATTTTACGAGCAGTACTTC; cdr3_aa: CASSSQLAGGFYEQYF
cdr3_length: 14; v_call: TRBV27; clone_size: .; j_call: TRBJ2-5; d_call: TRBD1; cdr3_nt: TGTGCCAGCAGTTACAGGGGAGTTCAAGAGACCCAGTACTTC; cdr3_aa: CASSYRGVQETQYF
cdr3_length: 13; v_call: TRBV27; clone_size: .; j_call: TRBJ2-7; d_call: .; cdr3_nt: TGTGCCAGCAGTACCGGGGCCACCTACGAGCAGTACTTC; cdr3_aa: CASSTGATYEQYF
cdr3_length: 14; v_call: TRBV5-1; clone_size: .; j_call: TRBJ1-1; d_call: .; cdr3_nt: TGCGCCAGCAGCTTGGTTATACCGAACACTGAAGCTTTCTTT; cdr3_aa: CASSLVIPNTEAFF
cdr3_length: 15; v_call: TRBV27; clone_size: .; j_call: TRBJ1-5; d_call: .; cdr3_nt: TGTGCCACCCGGGCCTCGCAGTATGGGAATCAGCCCCAGCATTTT; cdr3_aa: CATRASQYGNQPQHF
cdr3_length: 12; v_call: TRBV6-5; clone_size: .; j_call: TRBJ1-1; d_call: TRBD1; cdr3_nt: TGTGCCAGCAGTTACGGACAGGGTGAAGCTTTCTTT; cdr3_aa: CASSYGQGEAFF
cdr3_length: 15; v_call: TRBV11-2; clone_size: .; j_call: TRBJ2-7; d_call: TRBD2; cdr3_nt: TGTGCCAGCACCGTGGGTCCGGGAGGAAGGGACGAGCAGTACTTC; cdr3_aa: CASTVGPGGRDEQYF
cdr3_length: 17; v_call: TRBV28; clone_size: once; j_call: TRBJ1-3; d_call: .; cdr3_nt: TGTGCCAGCAGAGGATTGGTACTGCTTAGCTCTGGAAACACCATATATTTT; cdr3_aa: CASRGLVLLSSGNTIYF
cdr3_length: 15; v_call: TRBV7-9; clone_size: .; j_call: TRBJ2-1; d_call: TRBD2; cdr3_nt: TGTGCCAGCAGCTTGAGACTAGCGCTCTACAATGAGCAGTTCTTC; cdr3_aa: CASSLRLALYNEQFF
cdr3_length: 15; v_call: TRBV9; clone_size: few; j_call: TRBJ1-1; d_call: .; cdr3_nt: TGTGCCAGCAGCGTAGTGGAGGGCCGTAACACTGAAGCTTTCTTT; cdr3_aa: CASSVVEGRNTEAFF
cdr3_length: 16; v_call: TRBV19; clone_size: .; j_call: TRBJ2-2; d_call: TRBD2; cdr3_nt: TGTGCCAGTAGTATGGGGAGGGGCCCCTTCACCGGGGAGCTGTTTTTT; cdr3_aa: CASSMGRGPFTGELFF
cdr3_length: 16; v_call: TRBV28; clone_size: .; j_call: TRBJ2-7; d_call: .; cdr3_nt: TGTGCCAGCAGTTTTCGATATAGGGAAGGGCCCTACGAGCAGTACTTC; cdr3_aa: CASSFRYREGPYEQYF
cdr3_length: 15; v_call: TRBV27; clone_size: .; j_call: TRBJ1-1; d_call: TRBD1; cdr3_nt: TGTGCCAGCAGGCCCCGGGGAGGGGGCTTGCCTGAAGCTTTCTTT; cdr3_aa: CASRPRGGGLPEAFF
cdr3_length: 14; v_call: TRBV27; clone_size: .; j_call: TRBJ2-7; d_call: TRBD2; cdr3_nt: TGTGCCAGCAGTTTAACCCGACTAGCGGTAAAGGAGTACTTC; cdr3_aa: CASSLTRLAVKEYF
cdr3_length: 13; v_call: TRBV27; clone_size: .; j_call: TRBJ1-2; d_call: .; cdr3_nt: TGTGCCAGCACCCCGGGAGTCGGCTATGGCTACACCTTC; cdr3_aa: CASTPGVGYGYTF
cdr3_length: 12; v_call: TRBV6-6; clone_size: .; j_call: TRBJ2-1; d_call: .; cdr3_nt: TGTGCCAGCAGTGCGTCTCCCAATGAGCAGTTCTTC; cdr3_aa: CASSASPNEQFF